What follows describes a single T cell receptor beta chain. The antigen remains undetermined. With V trimmed by 3 bases and J by 0 bases, 5 bases remained unmatched. The CDR3 spans 19 residues. Per the germline V gene, CDR1 is SGHTA and CDR2 is FQGNSA. The sample comes from a study of T cell responses to AZD1222 COVID-19 vaccine. Whole-study results and caveats: The reported proportion of spike-specific TCRs targeting unmutated variant regions was nearly half. Receipt of two AZD1222 doses was followed by a rise in Spike-specific TCR breadth and depth. The span of vaccine-associated CD4 TCRs extended across spike, with dominance at 160-218 and 743-854.

Method: immunoSEQ multiplex PCR; TCRdb's copy keeps in-frame clones and lacks some. Among approximately 150,000 clones listed, about 88% were seen once. This material consisted of peripheral blood, taken on day 0 of AZD1222 vaccination. The chain is built from TRBV7-2 and TRBJ2-1; 16 nucleotides agree with TRBD2. This TCR came from an adult in good health. The CDR3 nucleotides read TGTGCCAGCAGCTTCCCGGGACTAGCGGGAGGGACCTCCTACAATGAGCAGTTCTTC. It specifies CASSFPGLAGGTSYNEQFF.